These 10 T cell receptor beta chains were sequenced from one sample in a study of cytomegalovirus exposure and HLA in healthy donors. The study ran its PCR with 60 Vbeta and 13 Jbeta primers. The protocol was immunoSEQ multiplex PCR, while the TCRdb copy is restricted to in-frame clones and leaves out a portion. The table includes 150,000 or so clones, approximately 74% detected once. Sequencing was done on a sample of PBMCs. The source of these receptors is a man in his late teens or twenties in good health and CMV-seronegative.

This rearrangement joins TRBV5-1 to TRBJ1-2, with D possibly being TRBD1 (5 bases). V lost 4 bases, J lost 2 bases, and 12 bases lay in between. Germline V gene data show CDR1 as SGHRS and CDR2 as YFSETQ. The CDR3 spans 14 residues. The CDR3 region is CASSLGEDNYGYTF. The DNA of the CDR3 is TGCGCCAGCAGCCTAGGGGAGGACAACTATGGCTACACCTTC.

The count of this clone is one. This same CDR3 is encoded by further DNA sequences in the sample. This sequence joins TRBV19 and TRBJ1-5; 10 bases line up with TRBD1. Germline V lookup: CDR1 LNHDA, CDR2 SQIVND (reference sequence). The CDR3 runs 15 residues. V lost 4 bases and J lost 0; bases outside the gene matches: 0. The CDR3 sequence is CASSRDRGSNQPQHF. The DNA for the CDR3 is TGTGCCAGTAGTAGGGACAGGGGTAGCAATCAGCCCCAGCATTTT.

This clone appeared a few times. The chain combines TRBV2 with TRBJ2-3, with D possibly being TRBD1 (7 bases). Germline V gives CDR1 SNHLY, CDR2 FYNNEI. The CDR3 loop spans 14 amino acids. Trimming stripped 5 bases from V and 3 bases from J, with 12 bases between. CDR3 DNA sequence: TGTGCCAGCAGTATCAGGGGGAGGACAGATACGCAGTATTTT. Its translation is CASSIRGRTDTQYF.

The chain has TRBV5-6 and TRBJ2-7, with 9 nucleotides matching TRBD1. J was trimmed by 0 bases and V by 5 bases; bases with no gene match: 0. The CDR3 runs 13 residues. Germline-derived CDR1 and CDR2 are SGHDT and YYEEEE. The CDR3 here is CASRTGGSYEQYV. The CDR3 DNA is TGTGCCAGCAGGACAGGGGGCTCCTACGAGCAGTACGTC.

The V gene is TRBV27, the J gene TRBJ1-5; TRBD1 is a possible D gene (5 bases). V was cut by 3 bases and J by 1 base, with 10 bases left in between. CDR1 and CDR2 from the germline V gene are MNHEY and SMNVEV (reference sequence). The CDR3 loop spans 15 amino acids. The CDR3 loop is CASSFLGASNQPQHF. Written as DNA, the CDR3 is TGTGCCAGCAGTTTCTTAGGGGCAAGCAATCAGCCCCAGCATTTT.

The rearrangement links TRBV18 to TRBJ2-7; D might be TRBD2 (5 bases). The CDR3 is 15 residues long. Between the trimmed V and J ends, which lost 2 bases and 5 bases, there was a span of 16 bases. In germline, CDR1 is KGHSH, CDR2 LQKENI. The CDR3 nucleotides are TGTGCCAGCTCACCATCCGAGCGGACTTCCAACGAGCAGTACTTC. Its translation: CASSPSERTSNEQYF.

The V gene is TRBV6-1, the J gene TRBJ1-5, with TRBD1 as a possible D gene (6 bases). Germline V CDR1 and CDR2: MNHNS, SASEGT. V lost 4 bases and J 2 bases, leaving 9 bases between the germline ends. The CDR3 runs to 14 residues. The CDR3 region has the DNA TGTGCCAGCAGTGCAGGGGATGGCAATCAGCCCCAGCATTTT. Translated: CASSAGDGNQPQHF.

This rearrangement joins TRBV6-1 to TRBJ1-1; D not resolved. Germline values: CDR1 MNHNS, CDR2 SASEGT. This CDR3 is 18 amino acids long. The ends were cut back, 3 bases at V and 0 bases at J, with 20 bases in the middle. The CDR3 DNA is TGTGCCAGCAGTGACAATCCGCGGCCTCGCACGGTGAACACTGAAGCTTTCTTT. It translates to CASSDNPRPRTVNTEAFF.

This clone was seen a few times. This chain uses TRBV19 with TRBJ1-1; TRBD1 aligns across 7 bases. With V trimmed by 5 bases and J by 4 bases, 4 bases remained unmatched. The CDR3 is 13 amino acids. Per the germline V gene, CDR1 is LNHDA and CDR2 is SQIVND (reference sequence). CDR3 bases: TGTGCCAGTAGTCCAGACAGGGCCACTGAAGCTTTCTTT. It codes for CASSPDRATEAFF.

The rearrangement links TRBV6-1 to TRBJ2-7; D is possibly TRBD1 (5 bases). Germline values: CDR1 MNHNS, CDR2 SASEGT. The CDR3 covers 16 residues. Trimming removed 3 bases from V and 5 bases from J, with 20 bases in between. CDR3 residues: CASSELQGGLDDEQYV. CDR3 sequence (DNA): TGTGCCAGCAGTGAGCTCCAGGGTGGTTTGGATGACGAGCAGTACGTC.